This TCR beta chain stems from a study of cytomegalovirus exposure and HLA in healthy donors. Study observations and caveats: For most TCR beta V segments, an earlier analysis put the productive rate at about 87% or about 30% of the time. Listed as cytomegalovirus-associated were over 150 TCR beta chains. Researchers reported in a later analysis that common viral pathogens appeared linked to several top clusters.

The PCR used 60 Vbeta and 13 Jbeta primers. Measured with immunoSEQ multiplex PCR; TCRdb has only the in-frame clones, and not every one. The repertoire table contains approximately 110,000 clones. With respect to this clone: Its specificity is not known.

The CDR3 totals 12 residues. Losses at the gene ends were 3 bases for V and 8 bases for J; bases not matched to a gene: 1. Looked up from germline, CDR1 is SGHRS and CDR2 is YFSETQ. V gene TRBV5-1 combines with J gene TRBJ1-1; 10 bases match TRBD1. This TCR derives from a man under 40 in good health and CMV-seronegative. Input material: PBMCs. The CDR3 bases are TGCGCCAGCAGCTGGACAGGGGGGGAAGCTTTCTTT. Protein sequence: CASSWTGGEAFF.